The T cell receptor (beta chain) under discussion was sequenced for a study of cytomegalovirus exposure and HLA in healthy donors. For the study at large: Ancestry clustering placed roughly 86% of approximately 420 genotyped donors in the Caucasian-associated cluster.

The study's findings and limits: The authors judged a highly shared variant cluster likely a sequencing artifact.

PCR primers comprised 60 Vbeta and 13 Jbeta primers. Produced via immunoSEQ multiplex PCR; TCRdb's table is partial and in-frame only. The data show 100,000 to 150,000 clones, 77% seen once. Germline V CDR1 and CDR2: KGHSH, LQKENI. This CDR3 has 13 residues. Losses at the gene ends were 5 bases for V and 6 bases for J; bases not matched to a gene: 5. Concerning this clone itself: The antigen is not known.

J is TRBJ2-3 and V is TRBV18; 7 bases agree with TRBD2. Material: PBMCs. The TCR sequence derives from a woman aged 40 to 49 in good health and CMV-seropositive. CDR3 sequence: CASSSGLGDTQYF. The CDR3 DNA reads as TGTGCCAGCTCATCAGGACTAGGGGATACGCAGTATTTT.